One sample yielded the 30 T cell receptor beta chains listed below, sequenced in a study of blood T cells in healthy people across ages. The second PCR ran roughly 6 to 12 cycles with a sample-barcoded 5' primer and J-beta primers. One entry per CDR3 protein results from TCRdb running MiXCR on the 5' RACE reads. Seen here are 800,000 or so distinct CDR3 sequences, roughly 60% observed once, and the top ten hold roughly 25%. Sequencing was carried out using blood. The source is a man aged 25-40 years in good health.

The rearrangement joins TRBV4-1 to TRBJ2-5; tentatively, D is TRBD1 (5 bases). The length of the CDR3 is 15 residues. Germline CDR1 reads MGHRA; CDR2 reads YSYEKL. Trimming shortened V by 4 bases and J by 1 base, and 13 bases separated the two germline ends. CDR3 region: CASSRQPDPQETQYF. In DNA, the CDR3 is TGCGCCAGCAGCCGACAGCCGGACCCCCAAGAGACCCAGTACTTC.

The V call is TRBV5-6, the J call TRBJ2-1, with 10 positions matching TRBD1. Germline CDR1 is SGHDT and CDR2 is YYEEEE. This CDR3 spans 15 amino acids. With 5 bases clipped from V and 7 bases from J, the junction kept 9 bases outside the gene matches. CDR3 sequence reads: CASRPRQGAKNEQFF. The CDR3 nucleotides read TGTGCCAGCAGACCCCGACAGGGGGCAAAGAATGAGCAGTTCTTC.

Written as DNA, the CDR3 is TGTGCCACCAGCGGGCTAGCACAAGAGACCCAGTACTTC. This sequence encodes CATSGLAQETQYF. This sequence joins TRBV15 and TRBJ2-5; D possibly corresponds to TRBD2 (5 bases). The CDR3 has 13 amino acids. The V end lost 5 bases, the J end lost 2 bases, and 9 bases lay between the germline ends. Germline CDR1 and CDR2: LNHNV and YYDKDF (reference sequence). Full variable domain (missing parts from reference TRBV15 and TRBJ2-5): DAMVIQNPRYQVTQFGKPVTLSCSQTLNHNVMYWYQQKSSQAPKLLFHYYDKDFNNEADTPDNFQSRRPNTSFCFLDIRSPGLGDTAMYLCATSGLAQETQYFGPGTRLLVL.

The chain uses TRBV7-2 and TRBJ1-4; the D is unclear. The CDR3 covers 15 residues. Germline-derived CDR1 and CDR2 are SGHTA and FQGNSA. Deletions cut 4 bases from V and 7 bases from J, with 16 bases between. The CDR3 coding sequence is TGTGCCAGCAGCTCCTCGGGCTATCGAGCTGAAAAACTGTTTTTT. Translated, it gives CASSSSGYRAEKLFF.

V usage is TRBV20-1 and J usage is TRBJ2-2, with unresolved D. Deletions cut 0 bases from V and 2 bases from J, with 10 bases between. CDR1 and CDR2 (germline): DFQATT, SNEGSKA (reference sequence). This CDR3 is built from 15 residues. The CDR3 protein is CSARDFTENTGELFF. The CDR3 nucleotides read TGCAGTGCTAGAGATTTTACGGAAAACACCGGGGAGCTGTTTTTT.

The J gene is TRBJ2-3, the V gene TRBV12-3 or TRBV12-4; D call uncertain. V was pared by 1 base and J by 0 bases, with 14 bases between. This CDR3 has 17 amino acids. The CDR3 DNA reads TGTGCCAGCAGTTTAGAGGAGACCTGGGGTAGCACAGATACGCAGTATTTT. Protein sequence: CASSLEETWGSTDTQYF.

The chain is built from TRBV7-2 and TRBJ2-1; D not resolved. The better agreement between TRBJ2-7 and the DNA end casts doubt on the J call. The CDR3 has 13 residues. Germline V CDR1 and CDR2: SGHTA, FQGNSA. CDR3 sequence (DNA): TGTGCCAGCAGCTTAGGGGATTACTACGAGCAGTACTTC. Translated, it gives CASSLGDYYEQYF.

This clonotype was seen a few times. The CDR3 DNA sequence: TGTGCCAGCAGCCCCCCGGGCGGCTACAAAAACATTCAGTACTTC. Protein product: CASSPPGGYKNIQYF. V and J are TRBV7-2 and TRBJ2-4; D is unclear. V was clipped by 5 bases and J by 3 bases, with 14 bases between them. This CDR3 is 15 amino acids long. CDR1 is SGHTA and CDR2 is FQGNSA in the germline V gene.

The chain links TRBV7-2 to TRBJ2-7; D is perhaps TRBD1 (6 bases). Looked up from germline, CDR1 is SGHTA and CDR2 is FQGNSA. CDR3 length: 14 amino acids. V lost 6 bases, J lost 6 bases, and 18 bases lay in between. This chain's CDR3 is CASSLTGSSGEQYF. DNA for the CDR3: TGTGCCAGCAGTCTCACAGGGTCCTCCGGCGAGCAGTACTTC.

The chain uses TRBV9 and TRBJ1-2; unclear D gene. CDR3 length: 20 amino acids. CDR1 is SGDLS and CDR2 is YYNGEE in the germline V gene. V was cut by 0 bases and J by 2 bases, with 26 bases left in between. The CDR3 loop reads CASSVEFTVGSGGLNYGYTF. In DNA, the CDR3 is TGTGCCAGCAGCGTAGAGTTTACTGTAGGGTCCGGTGGGCTGAACTATGGCTACACCTTC.

This chain joins TRBV6-5 and TRBJ2-6, with D perhaps being TRBD1 or TRBD2 (5 bases each). The CDR3 consists of 19 residues. The V and J ends lost 4 bases and 0 bases respectively, with 19 bases between them. Per germline, CDR1 MNHEY and CDR2 SVGAGI. In DNA, the CDR3 is TGTGCCAGCAGTTTACCCGGGACGGAGAGAGCCTCTGGGGCCAACGTCCTGACTTTC. Translating it yields CASSLPGTERASGANVLTF.

With respect to this clonotype: The junction differs from germline at one of its ends, possibly a read error. The gene calls are TRBV10-3 and TRBJ2-1; D is possibly TRBD1 or TRBD2 (5 bases each). Germline V CDR1 and CDR2: ENHRY, SYGVKD. The CDR3 has 13 amino acids. The CDR3 sequence is CAIGEMRGDEQFF. The CDR3 bases are TGTGCCATCGGTGAGATGAGGGGTGACGAGCAGTTCTTC.

The gene calls are TRBV7-2 and TRBJ2-2; 11 bases are shared with TRBD2. The CDR3 has 20 amino acids. V was pared by 2 bases and J by 2 bases, with 13 bases of the junction left unmatched. CDR1 SGHTA and CDR2 FQGNSA come from the germline V gene. The CDR3 DNA sequence: TGTGCCAGCAGCTTATATCCCTTTTATAGCGGGGGGGAAAACACCGGGGAGCTGTTTTTT. It yields the protein CASSLYPFYSGGENTGELFF.

The V call is TRBV11-2, the J call TRBJ2-3, with unresolved D. This CDR3 comprises 15 residues. With 5 bases removed from V and 1 base from J, the gap between germline ends came to 13 bases. Germline V gives CDR1 SGHAT, CDR2 FQNNGV. The CDR3 loop reads CASSPRSPGTDTQYF. The CDR3 DNA sequence: TGTGCCAGCAGCCCCCGGTCTCCGGGCACAGATACGCAGTATTTT.

This chain links TRBV28 with TRBJ2-3; 7 bases agree with TRBD1. CDR1 and CDR2 (germline): MDHEN, SYDVKM. The CDR3 length is 17 residues. The trim removed 3 bases at V and 0 bases at J, leaving 9 bases unmatched. Here the CDR3 reads CASSFLFGTESTDTQYF. CDR3 bases: TGTGCCAGCAGTTTTCTTTTCGGGACAGAAAGCACAGATACGCAGTATTTT. Variable domain in full (rest from reference TRBV28 and TRBJ2-3): DVKVTQSSRYLVKRTGEKVFLECVQDMDHENMFWYRQDPGLGLRLIYFSYDVKMKEKGDIPEGYSVSREKKERFSLILESASTNQTSMYLCASSFLFGTESTDTQYFGPGTRLTVL.

About this clonotype: A read error may account for a junction end that differs from germline. J is TRBJ2-2 and V is TRBV7-2; D remains unclear. CDR1 and CDR2 from the germline V gene are SGHTA and FQGNSA. The length of the CDR3 is 15 residues. The CDR3 nucleotides read TGTGCCAACAGCTTAATTCTAGGGAACACCGGGGAGCTGTTTTTT. This encodes CANSLILGNTGELFF.

The genes are TRBV7-8 and TRBJ1-5; D is unresolved. The CDR3 contains 15 residues. Trimming cost V 1 base and J 5 bases, with 12 bases left between them. In germline, CDR1 is SGHVS, CDR2 FQNEAQ. The CDR3 sequence is CASSLGGERDQPQHF. DNA of the CDR3: TGTGCCAGCAGCTTAGGGGGTGAGAGAGATCAGCCCCAGCATTTT.

The chain employs TRBV5-4 and TRBJ1-4; a possible D gene is TRBD1 (5 bases). The CDR3 spans 16 residues. V dropped 2 bases and J dropped 4 bases, with 15 bases sitting between them. Germline-derived CDR1 and CDR2 are SGHNT and YYREEE (reference sequence). CDR3 in amino acids: CASSLAWQGGNEKLFF. CDR3 DNA: TGTGCCAGCAGCTTAGCCTGGCAGGGAGGTAATGAAAAACTGTTTTTT.

V gene TRBV7-2 combines with J gene TRBJ2-4; the match to TRBD1 covers 9 bases. The J call may be in error: the DNA end matches TRBJ2-7 better. CDR1 and CDR2 (germline): SGHTA, FQGNSA. CDR3 length equals 16 residues. CDR3 sequence reads: CASSLAKTGGGYEQYF. In DNA form, the CDR3 reads TGTGCCAGCAGCTTGGCCAAGACAGGGGGGGGCTACGAGCAGTACTTC.

J is TRBJ2-6 and V is TRBV20-1; unclear D gene. CDR1 is DFQATT and CDR2 is SNEGSKA in the germline V gene (reference sequence). The CDR3 sequence is 16 residues long. V lost 2 bases to trimming and J lost 4 bases, with 15 bases between them. The CDR3 region has the DNA TGCAGTGCTAGACCAGGTGGAGTTGCCGGGGCCAACGTCCTGACTTTC. Encoded protein: CSARPGGVAGANVLTF.

The V call is TRBV2, the J call TRBJ1-6; tentatively, D is TRBD1 (5 bases). The ends were cut back, 6 bases at V and 7 bases at J, with 19 bases in the middle. The germline V gene encodes CDR1 SNHLY and CDR2 FYNNEI. The CDR3 sequence is 16 residues long. CDR3 region: CASSPEGHRSNSPLHF. CDR3 coding DNA: TGTGCCAGCAGCCCCGAAGGTCACAGGAGCAATTCACCCCTCCACTTT.

This chain uses TRBV5-1 with TRBJ1-1; possibly TRBD1 for D (6 bases). The germline gives CDR1 SGHRS, CDR2 YFSETQ. This CDR3 is built from 15 residues. Deletions cut 4 bases from V and 3 bases from J, with 16 bases between. This CDR3 is CASSPGAGGDTEAFF. The CDR3 coding sequence is TGCGCCAGCAGCCCTGGAGCCGGGGGCGACACTGAAGCTTTCTTT.

The chain uses TRBV4-2 and TRBJ2-7; 8 positions agree with TRBD2. The CDR3 covers 16 residues. J was trimmed by 10 bases and V by 0 bases; bases with no gene match: 14. Germline V gene lookup returns CDR1 LGHNA and CDR2 YNFKEQ. The CDR3 loop reads CASSQDGTSKREAQYF. The CDR3 region has the DNA TGTGCCAGCAGCCAAGACGGGACTAGTAAGAGAGAGGCCCAGTACTTC.

With regard to this clonotype: Germline is not matched at one junction end, which may reflect a read error. CDR3 nucleotide sequence: TGTGCCAGCAGCTCCGGGACCGTAACAGATGCGCAGTATTTT. Its translation: CASSSGTVTDAQYF. The J gene is TRBJ2-3, the V gene TRBV6-1, with D tentatively TRBD1 or TRBD2 (5 bases each). Per germline, CDR1 MNHNS and CDR2 SASEGT. The CDR3 is 14 amino acids.

The table lists this clonotype with a few counts. V and J are TRBV6-6 and TRBJ2-7; D call uncertain. V lost 4 bases and J lost 2, with 12 bases in between. Germline V gene data show CDR1 as MNHNY and CDR2 as SVGAGI (reference sequence). The CDR3 contains 14 residues. Here the CDR3 DNA reads TGTGCCAGCAGTTCGTCACGGCCCCCCTACGAGCAGTACTTC. Translated, it gives CASSSSRPPYEQYF.

In this sample, this clonotype turned up a few times. The chain joins TRBV9 to TRBJ2-6, with D possibly matching TRBD1 (6 bases). Germline values: CDR1 SGDLS, CDR2 YYNGEE. The CDR3 covers 15 residues. V shed 0 bases and J shed 2 bases, with 6 bases lying between them. Here the CDR3 DNA reads TGTGCCAGCAGCGTAGGGACAGCTGGGGCCAACGTCCTGACTTTC. It translates to CASSVGTAGANVLTF.

For the CDR3, the DNA is TGTGCCAGCAGGGGGACTAGCGGGGCTCTAGTCACAGATACGCAGTATTTT. It translates to CASRGTSGALVTDTQYF. V is TRBV6-1 and J is TRBJ2-3, with 13 bases that match TRBD2. The CDR3 consists of 17 residues. V shed 6 bases and J 2 bases; nucleotides not matched to a gene: 8. Germline values: CDR1 MNHNS, CDR2 SASEGT.

This chain connects TRBV6-6 to TRBJ1-4, with 9 nucleotides matching TRBD1. Germline V gene lookup returns CDR1 MNHNY and CDR2 SVGAGI (reference sequence). The V and J ends lost 6 bases and 8 bases, in that order; junction bases with no gene match: 7. This CDR3 is built from 14 residues. CDR3 nucleotide sequence: TGTGCCAGCAGCTATGGGACAGGGAAAGAAAAACTGTTTTTT. Residues: CASSYGTGKEKLFF.

This sequence joins TRBV20-1 and TRBJ2-7, with D tentatively TRBD2 (6 bases). Germline lookup yields CDR1 DFQATT and CDR2 SNEGSKA (reference sequence). Trimming took off 0 bases at V and 3 bases at J, with 18 bases between the two ends. The CDR3 sequence is 16 residues long. The CDR3 here is CSARDLNPGTHYEQYF. As DNA, the CDR3 is TGCAGTGCTAGAGATCTCAACCCCGGGACTCACTACGAGCAGTACTTC.

As DNA, the CDR3 is TGCAGCGTTGAAGCCGGGACAGGGGGCTACGAGCAGTACTTC. Amino acids: CSVEAGTGGYEQYF. The chain combines TRBV29-1 with TRBJ2-7, with 11 bases fitting TRBD1. The CDR3 has 14 amino acids. V lost 1 base, J lost 3 bases, and 2 bases stayed unmatched. The germline gives CDR1 SQVTM, CDR2 ANQGSEA.